These T cell receptor beta chains were read from a single sample in a study of shared clonotypes between healthy human individuals. Measured with immunoSEQ multiplex PCR; TCRdb has only the in-frame clones, and not every one. The sample contains roughly 650,000 clones, 95% to 98% of which appear only once. Sequenced: naive CD4+ T cells sorted from blood. The receptors come from a woman aged 25 to 39 in good health. Both conserved end residues are part of each CDR3. D genes are given only for firm matches. Only some rows state a clone size, as once, few, many or a class for expanded clones.

size: once
V: TRBV6-6
D: TRBD1
J: TRBJ1-1
DNA: TGTGCCAGCGGGACAGGGAACACTGAAGCTTTCTTT
CDR3: CASGTGNTEAFF

size: -
V: TRBV6-5
D: -
J: TRBJ1-4
DNA: TGTGCCAGCAGTTCCCCTTCCGAAAATGAAAAACTGTTTTTT
CDR3: CASSSPSENEKLFF

size: -
V: TRBV5-6
D: TRBD2
J: TRBJ2-5
DNA: TGTGCCAGCAGCTTGGTTCTAGCGGGAGGGCCCTCGGGTGAGACCCAGTACTTC
CDR3: CASSLVLAGGPSGETQYF

size: once
V: TRBV5-1
D: -
J: TRBJ2-1
DNA: TGCGCCAGCAGCTTGGTGGCAGGGAGCTCCTACAATGAGCAGTTCTTC
CDR3: CASSLVAGSSYNEQFF

size: -
V: TRBV18
D: -
J: TRBJ2-7
DNA: TGTGCCAGCTCACCTGGTGGTCAGGTCGGCTCCTACGAGCAGTACTTC
CDR3: CASSPGGQVGSYEQYF

size: -
V: TRBV10-2
D: -
J: TRBJ1-5
DNA: TGCGCCAGCACTGAAGCGGGAAGCAATCAGCCCCAGCATTTT
CDR3: CASTEAGSNQPQHF

size: -
V: TRBV7-9
D: -
J: TRBJ2-1
DNA: TGTGCCAGCAGCTTAGGGGGTGGTATCATATACAATGAGCAGTTCTTC
CDR3: CASSLGGGIIYNEQFF

size: -
V: TRBV7-8
D: -
J: TRBJ1-1
DNA: TGTGCCAGCAGCTTAAATACGAACACTGAAGCTTTCTTT
CDR3: CASSLNTNTEAFF

size: -
V: TRBV6-5
D: TRBD1
J: TRBJ1-2
DNA: TGTGCCAGCAGTCCCAGGGGGCGGCCTCTGTGGGACTACACCTTC
CDR3: CASSPRGRPLWDYTF

size: -
V: TRBV11-2
D: -
J: TRBJ2-7
DNA: TGTGCCAGCAGCCATAGCGGTAGGGGGGTCTACGAGCAGTACTTC
CDR3: CASSHSGRGVYEQYF

size: few
V: TRBV2
D: -
J: TRBJ1-5
DNA: TGTGCCAGCATCCGGGACGGCAATCAGCCCCAGCATTTT
CDR3: CASIRDGNQPQHF

size: -
V: TRBV9
D: -
J: TRBJ2-1
DNA: TGTGCCAGCAGCGTAGCCGTGAAACGAGAGCAGTTCTTC
CDR3: CASSVAVKREQFF

size: -
V: TRBV15
D: TRBD1
J: TRBJ2-7
DNA: TGTGCCACCAGCAGAGGGACAGGGGGGAGCTCCTACGAGCAGTACTTC
CDR3: CATSRGTGGSSYEQYF

size: -
V: TRBV5-6
D: -
J: TRBJ2-1
DNA: TGTGCCAGCAGCTTGGGCGGAAGCTCCTACAATGAGCAGTTCTTC
CDR3: CASSLGGSSYNEQFF

size: -
V: TRBV10-3
D: -
J: TRBJ1-1
DNA: TGTGCCATCAGTGAGTCTGGGAACACTGAAGCTTTCTTT
CDR3: CAISESGNTEAFF

size: -
V: TRBV5-1
D: -
J: TRBJ2-5
DNA: TGCGCCAGCAGCCCCGAGGGGCGAGAGACCCAGTACTTC
CDR3: CASSPEGRETQYF

size: -
V: TRBV6-1
D: TRBD2
J: TRBJ2-5
DNA: TGTGCCAGCTCTTCTAGCGGGGGGGACCAAGAGACCCAGTACTTC
CDR3: CASSSSGGDQETQYF

size: -
V: TRBV5-1
D: TRBD1
J: TRBJ1-5
DNA: TGCGCCAGCAGCTTGGGGTCAGGGGGCGGCAATCAGCCCCAGCATTTT
CDR3: CASSLGSGGGNQPQHF

size: -
V: TRBV18
D: -
J: TRBJ1-1
DNA: TGTGCCAGCTCACCCGCCATCAACACTGAAGCTTTCTTT
CDR3: CASSPAINTEAFF

size: -
V: TRBV5-8
D: TRBD2
J: TRBJ2-1
DNA: TGTGCCAGCAGCAGGGGACTAGCTACCTACAATGAGCAGTTCTTC
CDR3: CASSRGLATYNEQFF

size: -
V: TRBV28
D: -
J: TRBJ2-7
DNA: TGTGCCAGCAGTTACAGGGTATACGAGCAGTACTTC
CDR3: CASSYRVYEQYF

size: once
V: TRBV15
D: -
J: TRBJ2-1
DNA: TGTGCCACCAGCAGAGGGGTAGATAATGAGCAGTTCTTC
CDR3: CATSRGVDNEQFF

size: once
V: TRBV18
D: -
J: TRBJ1-1
DNA: TGTGCCAGCTCCCCTGGAGTCGGCGAAGCTTTCTTT
CDR3: CASSPGVGEAFF

size: -
V: TRBV6-1
D: -
J: TRBJ1-5
DNA: TGTGCCAGCAGTGAGGTCCGGGACTTCAATCAGCCCCAGCATTTT
CDR3: CASSEVRDFNQPQHF

size: -
V: TRBV4-1
D: TRBD1
J: TRBJ2-7
DNA: TGCGCCAGCACCCGGACAGGGCCCTACGAGCAGTACTTC
CDR3: CASTRTGPYEQYF

size: -
V: TRBV18
D: TRBD2
J: TRBJ2-1
DNA: TGTGCCAGCTCAAATCAGCGGGACCGGCGTATCGGGGAGCAGTTCTTC
CDR3: CASSNQRDRRIGEQFF

size: -
V: TRBV28
D: -
J: TRBJ2-3
DNA: TGTGCCAGCAGTTTATTTGGGGGGAGCACAGATACGCAGTATTTT
CDR3: CASSLFGGSTDTQYF

size: -
V: TRBV6-6
D: -
J: TRBJ2-7
DNA: TGTGCCAGCAGCCCCACTCGCGACGAGCAGTACTTC
CDR3: CASSPTRDEQYF

size: -
V: TRBV7-9
D: -
J: TRBJ1-1
DNA: TGTGCCAGCAGCTTTAAGGGGTTTGGAATGAACACTGAAGCTTTCTTT
CDR3: CASSFKGFGMNTEAFF

size: -
V: TRBV5-5
D: -
J: TRBJ2-6
DNA: TGTGCCAGCAGCTTCCCGGGGCGAGGGGCCAACGTCCTGACTTTC
CDR3: CASSFPGRGANVLTF

size: -
V: TRBV7-9
D: -
J: TRBJ2-3
DNA: TGTGCCAGCAGCTTAGCGCTCATTAGCACAGATACGCAGTATTTT
CDR3: CASSLALISTDTQYF

size: -
V: TRBV5-1
D: -
J: TRBJ1-1
DNA: TGCGCCAGTTCACGCGGGGGCGCGGTGAACACTGAAGCTTTCTTT
CDR3: CASSRGGAVNTEAFF

size: once
V: TRBV28
D: -
J: TRBJ2-2
DNA: TGTGCCAGCAGTTTAGAGAGTCCCCCACTCACCGGGGAGCTGTTTTTT
CDR3: CASSLESPPLTGELFF

size: once
V: TRBV9
D: TRBD2
J: TRBJ2-1
DNA: TGTGCCAGCAGCGCCCTCTGGGACGGGAGGGCCCATGAGCAGTTCTTC
CDR3: CASSALWDGRAHEQFF

size: once
V: TRBV19
D: -
J: TRBJ1-5
DNA: TGTGCCAGTAGTATAGTTAAGTGGGCAGGGAATCAGCCCCAGCATTTT
CDR3: CASSIVKWAGNQPQHF

size: -
V: TRBV10-3
D: -
J: TRBJ2-7
DNA: TGTGCCATCAAAGGGGGTTCCCACGAGCAGTACTTC
CDR3: CAIKGGSHEQYF

size: -
V: TRBV11-2
D: TRBD1
J: TRBJ1-5
DNA: TGTGCCAGCAGCGTCCGGGACAGCCAGCATTTT
CDR3: CASSVRDSQHF

size: -
V: TRBV15
D: -
J: TRBJ2-7
DNA: TGTGCCACCAGCAGAGATGCAGGGTCCTACGAGCAGTACTTC
CDR3: CATSRDAGSYEQYF

size: -
V: TRBV19
D: -
J: TRBJ1-1
DNA: TGTGCCAGTAGTATTCTGAACACTGAAGCTTTCTTT
CDR3: CASSILNTEAFF

size: -
V: TRBV6-5
D: -
J: TRBJ2-2
DNA: TGTGCCAGCAGCCCTCATCGGAGGGCGCTCTCGGAGCTGTTTTTT
CDR3: CASSPHRRALSELFF

size: -
V: TRBV29-1
D: TRBD1
J: TRBJ1-2
DNA: TGCAGCGTTGAACCCCAGGGGGCGAAAAACTATGGCTACACCTTC
CDR3: CSVEPQGAKNYGYTF

size: -
V: TRBV7-9
D: -
J: TRBJ1-4
DNA: TGTGCCAGCAGTAATACCCCACGTTATGAAAAACTGTTTTTT
CDR3: CASSNTPRYEKLFF

size: -
V: TRBV19
D: -
J: TRBJ2-1
DNA: TGTGCCAGTAGTATAGATCTCTGGGTGGGTGAGCAGTTCTTC
CDR3: CASSIDLWVGEQFF

size: -
V: TRBV7-9
D: TRBD2
J: TRBJ2-1
DNA: TGTGCCAGCAGCTTAGGCTTGCTAGCGGGAGGGAAGCAGTTCTTC
CDR3: CASSLGLLAGGKQFF

size: -
V: TRBV9
D: -
J: TRBJ2-3
DNA: TGTGCCAGCAGCGTGGCAGCCAATACGCAGTATTTT
CDR3: CASSVAANTQYF

size: -
V: TRBV2
D: -
J: TRBJ2-5
DNA: TGTGCCAGCGTCCGACAGGGAGGGTGGCAAGAGACCCAGTACTTC
CDR3: CASVRQGGWQETQYF

size: -
V: TRBV28
D: TRBD1
J: TRBJ1-6
DNA: TGTGCCAGCAGCCAGGACAGGGAAGGGTCACCCCTCCACTTT
CDR3: CASSQDREGSPLHF

size: -
V: TRBV7-7
D: TRBD2
J: TRBJ2-5
DNA: TGTGCCAGCAGCCGGGGGGATCAAGAGACCCAGTACTTC
CDR3: CASSRGDQETQYF

size: -
V: TRBV9
D: TRBD2
J: TRBJ2-1
DNA: TGTGCCAGCACCCTCGGGGGGGGATCCTACAATGAGCAGTTCTTC
CDR3: CASTLGGGSYNEQFF

size: -
V: TRBV2
D: -
J: TRBJ2-2
DNA: TGTGCCAGCAGTGAACGCCAGGCCGGGGAGCTGTTTTTT
CDR3: CASSERQAGELFF

size: -
V: TRBV6-5
D: -
J: TRBJ2-1
DNA: TGTGCCAGCAGTTACGAGGGACACTCCTACAATGAGCAGTTCTTC
CDR3: CASSYEGHSYNEQFF

size: -
V: TRBV5-1
D: TRBD1
J: TRBJ2-7
DNA: TGCGCCAGCAGCATCACCCCCGGGACAGGGGGCCACGAGCAGTACTTC
CDR3: CASSITPGTGGHEQYF

size: -
V: TRBV7-2
D: -
J: TRBJ2-7
DNA: TGTGCCAGCAGCTTAAGGCCAGGGGCAGGGGACGAGCAGTACTTC
CDR3: CASSLRPGAGDEQYF